The entry below describes one T cell receptor beta chain. Its specificity is not known. TCRdb reanalysed the 5' RACE reads using MiXCR and keeps one entry per CDR3 protein. The sample lists fewer than 750,000 distinct CDR3 sequences; roughly 20% were seen once. The data belong to a study of CD8 T cells in ankylosing spondylitis. General study results and limits: CD8+ by phenotype, disease-linked clones were relatively rare in peripheral blood. Reportedly, disease-linked clones are significantly enriched in ankylosing spondylitis patients' matched synovial fluid. Seemingly distinctive of ankylosing spondylitis blood was a TCR beta motif formed by eight highly homologous variants.

The CDR3 is 22 amino acids. V lost 0 bases to trimming and J lost 0 bases, with 24 bases between them. Germline loops: CDR1 MNHEY, CDR2 SVGEGT. The receptor's source is a male donor with ankylosing spondylitis. This chain connects TRBV6-2 or TRBV6-3 to TRBJ2-6; unclear D gene. What was sequenced was blood, either unsorted or a sorted T cell fraction (not recorded which). The CDR3 DNA reads as TGTGCCAGCAGTTACTCGATTACTTCGACCGGTAAGAAACTCTCTGGGGCCAACGTCCTGACTTTC. Translation gives CASSYSITSTGKKLSGANVLTF.